This is a list of T cell receptor beta chains from one sample in a study of blood T cell repertoires in COVID-19. The protocol was immunoSEQ multiplex PCR, while the TCRdb copy is restricted to in-frame clones and leaves out a portion. The sample yields fewer than 250,000 clones, roughly 86% seen once. The sample consisted of peripheral blood. The receptors shown here come from a woman aged 55-70 years who had recovered from COVID-19. CDR3s include the opening cysteine and the closing phenylalanine or tryptophan. The order of the fields is clone size, D gene, V gene, J gene, CDR3 DNA, CDR3 protein. D genes are given only for firm matches. The size entry is marked missing in some rows and otherwise reads once, few, many or a size class.

clone size: NA
D gene: NA
V gene: TRBV6-5
J gene: TRBJ1-2
CDR3 DNA: TGTGCCAGCAGTACCCAGGCGGGGGTCTATGGCTACACCTTC
CDR3 protein: CASSTQAGVYGYTF

clone size: NA
D gene: TRBD2
V gene: TRBV4-1
J gene: TRBJ2-1
CDR3 DNA: TGCGCCAGCAGCCAAGCACTTCTAGCGGGGGCTGTTGATGAGCAGTTCTTC
CDR3 protein: CASSQALLAGAVDEQFF

clone size: NA
D gene: NA
V gene: TRBV5-1
J gene: TRBJ1-4
CDR3 DNA: TGCGCCAGCAGCTTAGAGGTTCGGGCAGGGGCTAATGAAAAACTGTTTTTT
CDR3 protein: CASSLEVRAGANEKLFF

clone size: NA
D gene: TRBD1
V gene: TRBV5-1
J gene: TRBJ1-4
CDR3 DNA: TGCGCCAGCAGCCTCCAGTGGACAGGGAGTGAAAAACTGTTTTTT
CDR3 protein: CASSLQWTGSEKLFF

clone size: once
D gene: TRBD1
V gene: TRBV7-3
J gene: TRBJ2-6
CDR3 DNA: TGTGCCAGCAGCTTGACAGGGGCCCCTGGGGCCAACGTCCTGACTTTC
CDR3 protein: CASSLTGAPGANVLTF

clone size: few
D gene: TRBD1
V gene: TRBV3-1/TRBV3-2
J gene: TRBJ1-3
CDR3 DNA: TGTGCCAGCAGACGGGACAGGGCTGGAAACACCATATATTTT
CDR3 protein: CASRRDRAGNTIYF

clone size: NA
D gene: NA
V gene: TRBV2
J gene: TRBJ1-6
CDR3 DNA: TGTGCCAGCAGTGGCGAGGGTACTGGGAATTCACCCCTCCACTTT
CDR3 protein: CASSGEGTGNSPLHF

clone size: NA
D gene: NA
V gene: TRBV9
J gene: TRBJ2-1
CDR3 DNA: TGTGCCAGCAGCGAAAGGGGCACTAGGACAGCGGTCCTCAATGAGCAGTTCTTC
CDR3 protein: CASSERGTRTAVLNEQFF

clone size: large
D gene: TRBD2
V gene: TRBV7-3
J gene: TRBJ2-2
CDR3 DNA: TGTGCCAGCAGCTTAACGATGCTAGCGGGGGCCGGCGGGGAGCTGTTTTTT
CDR3 protein: CASSLTMLAGAGGELFF

clone size: few
D gene: NA
V gene: TRBV19
J gene: TRBJ1-2
CDR3 DNA: TGTGCCAGTAGTCTCTCGGGGGACTATGGCTACACCTTC
CDR3 protein: CASSLSGDYGYTF

clone size: NA
D gene: TRBD1
V gene: TRBV5-6
J gene: TRBJ2-7
CDR3 DNA: TGTGCCAGCAGCGACCCATCGACAGGGCAGGGCTCCTACGAGCAGTACTTC
CDR3 protein: CASSDPSTGQGSYEQYF

clone size: NA
D gene: TRBD1
V gene: TRBV6-5
J gene: TRBJ2-3
CDR3 DNA: TGTGCCAGCAGTCTAACAGGGGGGACAGATACGCAGTATTTT
CDR3 protein: CASSLTGGTDTQYF

clone size: NA
D gene: NA
V gene: TRBV5-5
J gene: TRBJ1-2
CDR3 DNA: TGTGCCAGCAGCTTGGGGGCAGACATCTATGGCTACACCTTC
CDR3 protein: CASSLGADIYGYTF

clone size: NA
D gene: NA
V gene: TRBV11-2
J gene: TRBJ2-6
CDR3 DNA: TGTGCCAGCACCCTCCTGGGTGGGGCCGGGGCCAACGTCCTGACTTTC
CDR3 protein: CASTLLGGAGANVLTF

clone size: few
D gene: NA
V gene: TRBV5-5
J gene: TRBJ1-3
CDR3 DNA: TGTGCCAGCAGCTTAACACGGGACTCTGGAAACACCATATATTTT
CDR3 protein: CASSLTRDSGNTIYF

clone size: NA
D gene: NA
V gene: TRBV4-2
J gene: TRBJ1-1
CDR3 DNA: TGTGCCAGCAGCCAAGGGGGAGACCGCATGAACACTGAAGCTTTCTTT
CDR3 protein: CASSQGGDRMNTEAFF

clone size: NA
D gene: NA
V gene: TRBV2
J gene: TRBJ2-2
CDR3 DNA: TGTGCCAGCAGTCCCCTAGTATTCGTCGCCGGGGAGCTGTTTTTT
CDR3 protein: CASSPLVFVAGELFF

clone size: few
D gene: TRBD1
V gene: TRBV5-6
J gene: TRBJ1-5
CDR3 DNA: TGTGCCAGCAGCCTCGGAGGAGGGGGCGTGGGAAATCAGCCCCAGCATTTT
CDR3 protein: CASSLGGGGVGNQPQHF

clone size: NA
D gene: TRBD1
V gene: TRBV11-2
J gene: TRBJ2-3
CDR3 DNA: TGTGCCAGCAGCTGGACAGGGGGCGCAGATACGCAGTATTTT
CDR3 protein: CASSWTGGADTQYF

clone size: NA
D gene: NA
V gene: TRBV29-1
J gene: TRBJ1-2
CDR3 DNA: TGCAGCGTTGGTTCCGCGATTAACTATGGCTACACCTTC
CDR3 protein: CSVGSAINYGYTF

clone size: NA
D gene: NA
V gene: TRBV11-2
J gene: TRBJ2-3
CDR3 DNA: TGTGCCAGCAGCCCCCCGGGGGGCCTGGCCGATACGCAGTATTTT
CDR3 protein: CASSPPGGLADTQYF

clone size: NA
D gene: NA
V gene: TRBV3-1/TRBV3-2
J gene: TRBJ2-7
CDR3 DNA: TGTGCCAGCAGCCAAGAGATAGGGGCCCACGAGCAGTACTTC
CDR3 protein: CASSQEIGAHEQYF

clone size: NA
D gene: TRBD1
V gene: TRBV3-1/TRBV3-2
J gene: TRBJ1-1
CDR3 DNA: TGTGCCAGCAGCGTTACAGGGGAGTCTGAAGCTTTCTTT
CDR3 protein: CASSVTGESEAFF

clone size: once
D gene: NA
V gene: TRBV11-1
J gene: TRBJ1-5
CDR3 DNA: TGTGCCAGCAGCTTAGACGGTAGCAATCAGCCCCAGCATTTT
CDR3 protein: CASSLDGSNQPQHF

clone size: NA
D gene: TRBD2
V gene: TRBV4-2
J gene: TRBJ2-1
CDR3 DNA: TGTGCCAGCAGCCAGGCGCTTCTAGCGGGGGGGCCGTCGTACAATGAGCAGTTCTTC
CDR3 protein: CASSQALLAGGPSYNEQFF

clone size: NA
D gene: NA
V gene: TRBV28
J gene: TRBJ1-5
CDR3 DNA: TGTGCCAGCTCGACAGTTAATCAGCCCCAGCATTTT
CDR3 protein: CASSTVNQPQHF

clone size: once
D gene: NA
V gene: TRBV5-1
J gene: TRBJ1-1
CDR3 DNA: TGCGCCAGCAGCTTTGATGCGGGAGGGGGAGCTTTCTTT
CDR3 protein: CASSFDAGGGAFF

clone size: NA
D gene: TRBD1
V gene: TRBV19
J gene: TRBJ1-5
CDR3 DNA: TGTGCCAGTAGTAACTCGCCAACAGGGGTACCCCAGCATTTT
CDR3 protein: CASSNSPTGVPQHF

clone size: NA
D gene: TRBD2
V gene: TRBV18
J gene: TRBJ2-3
CDR3 DNA: TGTGCCAGCTCAGGGGCCTCCCCGGGAGGGTCAGATACGCAGTATTTT
CDR3 protein: CASSGASPGGSDTQYF

clone size: few
D gene: NA
V gene: TRBV5-1
J gene: TRBJ2-5
CDR3 DNA: TGCGCCAGCAGCTCGGGACTTCAGAACCAAGAGACCCAGTACTTC
CDR3 protein: CASSSGLQNQETQYF

clone size: many
D gene: TRBD1
V gene: TRBV5-1
J gene: TRBJ1-4
CDR3 DNA: TGCGCCAGCAGCGCGGGACAGCTTAATGAAAAACTGTTTTTT
CDR3 protein: CASSAGQLNEKLFF

clone size: few
D gene: NA
V gene: TRBV4-2
J gene: TRBJ1-6
CDR3 DNA: TGTGCCAGCAGCCAGGGGGCGGGCCGGCACTATAATTCACCCCTCCACTTT
CDR3 protein: CASSQGAGRHYNSPLHF

clone size: NA
D gene: TRBD1
V gene: TRBV6-5
J gene: TRBJ2-7
CDR3 DNA: TGTGCCAGCAGTCTGACAGGGCGAGAGCAGTACTTC
CDR3 protein: CASSLTGREQYF

clone size: NA
D gene: NA
V gene: TRBV6-5
J gene: TRBJ2-3
CDR3 DNA: TGTGCCAGCAGTTACCGGAGCACAGATACGCAGTATTTT
CDR3 protein: CASSYRSTDTQYF

clone size: NA
D gene: NA
V gene: TRBV9
J gene: TRBJ1-6
CDR3 DNA: TGTGCCAGCAGCGTGAGACAAGACACCTCACCCCTCCACTTT
CDR3 protein: CASSVRQDTSPLHF

clone size: NA
D gene: NA
V gene: TRBV28
J gene: TRBJ2-7
CDR3 DNA: TGTGCCAGCAGTTTAGCGACAGTCCTATCGCACGAGCAGTACTTC
CDR3 protein: CASSLATVLSHEQYF

clone size: NA
D gene: TRBD1
V gene: TRBV7-8
J gene: TRBJ1-1
CDR3 DNA: TGTGCCAGCAGCTTAAGACAGGGTAACACTGAAGCTTTCTTT
CDR3 protein: CASSLRQGNTEAFF

clone size: NA
D gene: NA
V gene: TRBV7-9
J gene: TRBJ2-2
CDR3 DNA: TGTGCCAGCACCCTCACTTCGGACTTCTTAAAGGGGGCGAACACCGGGGAGCTGTTTTTT
CDR3 protein: CASTLTSDFLKGANTGELFF

clone size: NA
D gene: TRBD2
V gene: TRBV9
J gene: TRBJ2-2
CDR3 DNA: TGTGCCAGCAGCGTAGCAAGCGGGGGGCGCACCGGGGAGCTGTTTTTT
CDR3 protein: CASSVASGGRTGELFF

clone size: NA
D gene: NA
V gene: TRBV28
J gene: TRBJ1-3
CDR3 DNA: TGTGCCAGCATCCTCTCCCCCTACACCATATATTTT
CDR3 protein: CASILSPYTIYF

clone size: NA
D gene: NA
V gene: TRBV5-1
J gene: TRBJ2-1
CDR3 DNA: TGCGCCAGCAGCTTGGAGGGACTGGGTGGAGGTGAGCAGTTCTTC
CDR3 protein: CASSLEGLGGGEQFF

clone size: NA
D gene: TRBD2
V gene: TRBV5-1
J gene: TRBJ2-5
CDR3 DNA: TGCGCCAGCAGCGAGGCCGCGGGGGGGCGAGAGACCCAGTACTTC
CDR3 protein: CASSEAAGGRETQYF

clone size: NA
D gene: TRBD1
V gene: TRBV6-5
J gene: TRBJ1-4
CDR3 DNA: TGTGCCAGCAGTTGGGGACAGGGTGGTGAAAAACTGTTTTTT
CDR3 protein: CASSWGQGGEKLFF

clone size: few
D gene: TRBD2
V gene: TRBV4-1
J gene: TRBJ2-2
CDR3 DNA: TGCGCCAGCAGCAAACTAGCGGGGGAGGTAATTACGAACACCGGGGAGCTGTTTTTT
CDR3 protein: CASSKLAGEVITNTGELFF

clone size: NA
D gene: TRBD1
V gene: TRBV6-5
J gene: TRBJ2-7
CDR3 DNA: TGTGCCAGCAGTCGAGCAACAGGGGGATACGAGCAGTACTTC
CDR3 protein: CASSRATGGYEQYF

clone size: NA
D gene: TRBD1
V gene: TRBV15
J gene: TRBJ2-7
CDR3 DNA: TGTGCCACCAGCAGAGTGCAGGGGGCGTACGAGCAGTACTTC
CDR3 protein: CATSRVQGAYEQYF

clone size: NA
D gene: TRBD1
V gene: TRBV19
J gene: TRBJ2-1
CDR3 DNA: TGTGCCAGTAGTACCCACCCGGGACAGGGGCATTATGAGCAGTTCTTC
CDR3 protein: CASSTHPGQGHYEQFF

clone size: NA
D gene: NA
V gene: TRBV6-6
J gene: TRBJ1-4
CDR3 DNA: TGTGCCAGCAAAGAAGATCGGGCTAATGAAAAACTGTTTTTT
CDR3 protein: CASKEDRANEKLFF

clone size: NA
D gene: TRBD1
V gene: TRBV18
J gene: TRBJ2-1
CDR3 DNA: TGTGCCAGCTCACGGAGGCCGGGACAGGAGTACAATGAGCAGTTCTTC
CDR3 protein: CASSRRPGQEYNEQFF

clone size: NA
D gene: TRBD1
V gene: TRBV7-3
J gene: TRBJ2-3
CDR3 DNA: TGTGCCAGCAGCATGGACAGGGGAAAGACAGATACGCAGTATTTT
CDR3 protein: CASSMDRGKTDTQYF

clone size: NA
D gene: TRBD1
V gene: TRBV9
J gene: TRBJ2-7
CDR3 DNA: TGTGCCAGCAGCGTAGGAGGGACAGGGGGCCGCGAGCAGTACTTC
CDR3 protein: CASSVGGTGGREQYF

clone size: NA
D gene: NA
V gene: TRBV6-5
J gene: TRBJ1-1
CDR3 DNA: TGTGCCAGCAGTTACTCGGGGGGGCTTAGCACTGAAGCTTTCTTT
CDR3 protein: CASSYSGGLSTEAFF

clone size: NA
D gene: NA
V gene: TRBV15
J gene: TRBJ1-5
CDR3 DNA: TGTGCCACCAGCGAGTCTAGTCAGCCCCAGCATTTT
CDR3 protein: CATSESSQPQHF

clone size: NA
D gene: NA
V gene: TRBV5-1
J gene: TRBJ2-5
CDR3 DNA: TGCGCCAGCAGCCAACCGACAGACCAAGAGACCCAGTACTTC
CDR3 protein: CASSQPTDQETQYF

clone size: NA
D gene: NA
V gene: TRBV15
J gene: TRBJ2-3
CDR3 DNA: TGTGCCACCAGCAGCTCGGGCACAGATACGCAGTATTTT
CDR3 protein: CATSSSGTDTQYF

clone size: once
D gene: TRBD2
V gene: TRBV5-1
J gene: TRBJ2-7
CDR3 DNA: TGCGCCAGCAGCCCGGGACTAGCGGGGGGCCTTACCTACGAGCAGTACTTC
CDR3 protein: CASSPGLAGGLTYEQYF

clone size: few
D gene: TRBD1
V gene: TRBV5-1
J gene: TRBJ2-7
CDR3 DNA: TGCGCCAGCAGCCCTAGACAGGGGATGTTGGAGCAGTACTTC
CDR3 protein: CASSPRQGMLEQYF

clone size: NA
D gene: TRBD1
V gene: TRBV3-1/TRBV3-2
J gene: TRBJ2-6
CDR3 DNA: TGTGCCAGCAGCAGGACAGGCTACTCTGGGGCCAACGTCCTGACTTTC
CDR3 protein: CASSRTGYSGANVLTF

clone size: few
D gene: NA
V gene: TRBV20-1
J gene: TRBJ1-5
CDR3 DNA: TGCAGTGCTAGTCGTAGCAATCAGCCCCAGCATTTT
CDR3 protein: CSASRSNQPQHF